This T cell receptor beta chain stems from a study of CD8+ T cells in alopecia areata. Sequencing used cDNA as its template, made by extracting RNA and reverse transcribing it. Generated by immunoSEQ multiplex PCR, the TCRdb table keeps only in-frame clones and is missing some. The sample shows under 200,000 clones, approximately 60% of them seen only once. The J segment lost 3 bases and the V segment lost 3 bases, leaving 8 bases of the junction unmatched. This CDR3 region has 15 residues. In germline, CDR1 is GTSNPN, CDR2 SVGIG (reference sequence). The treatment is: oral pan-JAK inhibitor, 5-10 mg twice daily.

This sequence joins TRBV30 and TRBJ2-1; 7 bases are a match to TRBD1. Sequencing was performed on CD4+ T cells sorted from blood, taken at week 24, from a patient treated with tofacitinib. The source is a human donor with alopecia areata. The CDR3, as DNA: TGTGCCTGGAGCCGAACACAGGGGTTCTACAATGAGCAGTTCTTC. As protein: CAWSRTQGFYNEQFF. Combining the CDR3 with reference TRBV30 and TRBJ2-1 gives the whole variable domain SQTIHQWPATLVQPVGSPLSLECTVEGTSNPNLYWYRQAAGRGLQLLFYSVGIGQISSEVPQNLSASRPQDRQFILSSKKLLLSDSGFYLCAWSRTQGFYNEQFFGPGTRLTVL.